Sequencing of this T cell receptor (beta chain) was carried out in a study of CD8+CD57+ T cells in acquired aplastic anemia. The CDR3 has 18 residues. J lost 3 bases, V lost 5 bases, and 17 bases had no gene match. CDR1 is SGHAT and CDR2 is FQDESV in the germline V gene (reference sequence). Genomic DNA was employed as the template in profiling TCR beta VDJ and CDR3. TCRdb passed the reads through MiXCR, listing each CDR3 protein once. The sample shows approximately 170,000 distinct CDR3 sequences, about half of them seen only once. Those patients picked for sequencing had displayed CD8+CD57+ cell expansion on flow cytometry. The enrolled patients all had severe acquired aplastic anemia. This clonotype was observed a handful of times.

This sequence was found in a human donor with aplastic anemia. The sample comprised sorted CD4+, CD8+, or CD8+CD57+ T cells (not recorded which) from PBMCs. The chain links TRBV11-1 to TRBJ2-5; TRBD1 matches at 8 bases. This CDR3 is CASSRKTGVLRLEETQYF. In nucleotides, the CDR3 is TGTGCCAGCAGCCGTAAGACAGGGGTTTTAAGGTTAGAAGAGACCCAGTACTTC. The whole variable domain, filled in from reference TRBV11-1 and TRBJ2-5, reads EAEVAQSPRYKITEKSQAVAFWCDPISGHATLYWYRQILGQGPELLVQFQDESVVDDSQLPKDRFSAERLKGVDSTLKIQPAELGDSAMYLCASSRKTGVLRLEETQYFGPGTRLLVL.